The 4 T cell receptor beta chains below were found in one sample sequenced in a study of cytomegalovirus exposure and HLA in healthy donors. The PCR used 60 Vbeta and 13 Jbeta primers. Profiling relied on immunoSEQ multiplex PCR, and the TCRdb table lists in-frame clones only, not all of them. The repertoire holds about 190,000 clones, 85% to 90% seen once, with 1.5% to 2% in the top ten. The specimen sequenced was PBMCs. The receptors shown here come from a woman between 18 and 29 years old in good health and CMV-seronegative.

A single count supports this clone. The chain joins TRBV4-1 to TRBJ2-1; D is ambiguous. Germline CDR1 MGHRA, CDR2 YSYEKL. The CDR3 has 16 residues. Trimming stripped 0 bases from V and 0 bases from J, with 9 bases between. The CDR3 DNA sequence: TGCGCCAGCAGCCAAGACAGGATCAGCTCCTACAATGAGCAGTTCTTC. It is translated as CASSQDRISSYNEQFF.

The rearrangement links TRBV2 to TRBJ1-5; D uncertain. Trimming stripped 6 bases from V and 3 bases from J, with 12 bases between. The CDR3 is made up of 14 amino acids. Germline V gene data show CDR1 as SNHLY and CDR2 as FYNNEI. As DNA, the CDR3 is TGTGCCAGCAGGGGCCTTGCGATCAATCAGCCCCAGCATTTT. It yields the protein CASRGLAINQPQHF.

The chain joins TRBV7-6 to TRBJ2-6, with 12 bases that match TRBD2. Trimming took 3 bases from V and 0 from J; bases not matched to a gene: 9. CDR1 is SGHVS and CDR2 is FNYEAQ in the germline V gene. There are 20 residues in the CDR3. CDR3 coding DNA: TGTGCCAGCAGCTTTCCGACTAGCGGGAGTTTCGGCTCTGGGGCCAACGTCCTGACTTTC. Its protein product is CASSFPTSGSFGSGANVLTF.

This chain joins TRBV2 and TRBJ1-1; D remains ambiguous. Per the germline V gene, CDR1 is SNHLY and CDR2 is FYNNEI. This CDR3 has 12 residues. V was shortened by 7 bases and J by 0 bases, with 6 bases between the two germline ends. CDR3: CASNRMNTEAFF. DNA of the CDR3: TGTGCCAGCAACAGAATGAACACTGAAGCTTTCTTT.